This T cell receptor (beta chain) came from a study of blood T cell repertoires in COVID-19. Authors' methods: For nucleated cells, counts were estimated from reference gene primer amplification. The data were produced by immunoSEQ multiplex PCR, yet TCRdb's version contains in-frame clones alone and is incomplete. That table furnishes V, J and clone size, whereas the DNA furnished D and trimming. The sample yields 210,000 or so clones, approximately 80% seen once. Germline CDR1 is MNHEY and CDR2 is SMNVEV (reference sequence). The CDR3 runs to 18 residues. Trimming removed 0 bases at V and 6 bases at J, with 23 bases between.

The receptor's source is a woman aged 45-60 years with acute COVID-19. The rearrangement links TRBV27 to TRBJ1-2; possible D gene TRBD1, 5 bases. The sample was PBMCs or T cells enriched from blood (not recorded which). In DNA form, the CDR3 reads TGTGCCAGCAGTTTATCGATTGGGACGGGAGGACGCGGAGATGGCTACACCTTC. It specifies CASSLSIGTGGRGDGYTF.